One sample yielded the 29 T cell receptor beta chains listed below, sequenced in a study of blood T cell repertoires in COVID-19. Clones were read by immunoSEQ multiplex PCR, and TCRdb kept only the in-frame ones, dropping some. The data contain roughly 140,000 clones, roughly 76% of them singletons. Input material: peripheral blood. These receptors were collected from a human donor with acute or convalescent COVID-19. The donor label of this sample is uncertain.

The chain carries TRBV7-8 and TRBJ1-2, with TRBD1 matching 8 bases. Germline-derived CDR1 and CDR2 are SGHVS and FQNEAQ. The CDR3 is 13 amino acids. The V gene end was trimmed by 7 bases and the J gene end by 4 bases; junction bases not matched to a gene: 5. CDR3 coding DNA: TGTGCCAGCAATCCAGGGGGCGGCTATGGCTACACCTTC. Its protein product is CASNPGGGYGYTF.

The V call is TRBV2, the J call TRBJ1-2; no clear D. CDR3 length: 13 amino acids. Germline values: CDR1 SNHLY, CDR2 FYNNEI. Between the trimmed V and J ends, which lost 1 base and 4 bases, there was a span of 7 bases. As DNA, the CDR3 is TGTGCCAGCAGTGAAGATGCTAGCTATGGCTACACCTTC. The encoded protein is CASSEDASYGYTF.

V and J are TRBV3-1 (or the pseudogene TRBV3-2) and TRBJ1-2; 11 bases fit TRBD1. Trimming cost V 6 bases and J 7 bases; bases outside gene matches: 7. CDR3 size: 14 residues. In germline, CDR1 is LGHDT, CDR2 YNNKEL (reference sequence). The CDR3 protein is CASSDGQGAFGYTF. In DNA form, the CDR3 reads TGTGCCAGCAGTGACGGACAGGGGGCTTTTGGCTACACCTTC.

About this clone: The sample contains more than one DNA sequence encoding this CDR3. The CDR3 DNA reads as TGCGCCAGCAGCTCAGGGACAGGGGTCACAGATACGCAGTATTTT. Protein sequence: CASSSGTGVTDTQYF. The V gene is TRBV5-1, the J gene TRBJ2-3, with 10 bases identical to TRBD1. CDR3 length: 15 residues. V gave up 3 bases and J gave up 2 bases; unmatched junction bases: 3. CDR1 and CDR2 from the germline V gene are SGHRS and YFSETQ.

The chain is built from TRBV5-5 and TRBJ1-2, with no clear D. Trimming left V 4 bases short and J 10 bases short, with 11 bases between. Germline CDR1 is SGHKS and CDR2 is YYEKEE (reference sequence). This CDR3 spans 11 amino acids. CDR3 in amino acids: CASSLDSVYTF. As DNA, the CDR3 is TGTGCCAGCAGCCTTGACTCGGTCTACACCTTC.

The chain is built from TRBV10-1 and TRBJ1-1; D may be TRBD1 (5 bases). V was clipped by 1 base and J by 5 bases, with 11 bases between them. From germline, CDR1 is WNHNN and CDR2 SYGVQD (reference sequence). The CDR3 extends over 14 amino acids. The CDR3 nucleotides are TGCGCCAGCAGTGAGTTTGCCCGGGGGACTGAAGCTTTCTTT. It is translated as CASSEFARGTEAFF.

The CDR3 sequence is CASSSSTRNTGELFF. As DNA, the CDR3 is TGTGCCAGCAGTTCGTCGACACGCAACACCGGGGAGCTGTTTTTT. The gene calls are TRBV27 and TRBJ2-2; no definite D call. Between the trimmed V and J ends, which lost 4 bases and 2 bases, there was a span of 11 bases. Germline V lookup: CDR1 MNHEY, CDR2 SMNVEV (reference sequence). The CDR3 covers 15 residues.

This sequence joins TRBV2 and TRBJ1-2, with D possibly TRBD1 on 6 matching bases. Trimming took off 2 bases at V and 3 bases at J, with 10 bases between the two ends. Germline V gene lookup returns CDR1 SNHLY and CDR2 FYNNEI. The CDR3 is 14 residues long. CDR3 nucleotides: TGTGCCAGCAGTGAATGGGCAGGGGACTATGGCTACACCTTC. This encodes CASSEWAGDYGYTF.

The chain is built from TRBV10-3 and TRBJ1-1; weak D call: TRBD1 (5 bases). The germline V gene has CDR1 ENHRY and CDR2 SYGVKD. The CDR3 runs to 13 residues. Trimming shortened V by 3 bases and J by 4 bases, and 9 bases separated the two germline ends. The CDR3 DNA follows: TGTGCCATCAGTGACAGGGAAAGCACTGAAGCTTTCTTT. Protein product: CAISDRESTEAFF.

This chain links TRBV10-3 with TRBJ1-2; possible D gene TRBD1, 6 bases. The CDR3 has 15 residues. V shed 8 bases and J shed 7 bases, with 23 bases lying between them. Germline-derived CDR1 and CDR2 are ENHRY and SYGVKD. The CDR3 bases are TGTGCCATCTACGAAAGGCAGGGGAATCGCGGTGGCTACACCTTC. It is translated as CAIYERQGNRGGYTF.

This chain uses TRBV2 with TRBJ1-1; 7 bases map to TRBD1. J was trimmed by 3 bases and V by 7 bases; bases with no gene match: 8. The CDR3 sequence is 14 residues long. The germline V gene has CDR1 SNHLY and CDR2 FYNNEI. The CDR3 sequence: CASNFRQGDTEAFF. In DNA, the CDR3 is TGTGCCAGCAACTTCCGGCAGGGGGACACTGAAGCTTTCTTT.

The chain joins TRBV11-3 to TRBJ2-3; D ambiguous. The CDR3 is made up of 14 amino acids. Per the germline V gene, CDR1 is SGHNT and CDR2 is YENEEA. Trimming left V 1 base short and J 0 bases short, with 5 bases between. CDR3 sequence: CASSLGASTDTQYF. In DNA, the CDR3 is TGTGCCAGCAGCTTAGGAGCTAGCACAGATACGCAGTATTTT. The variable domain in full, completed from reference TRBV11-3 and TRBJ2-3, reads EAGVVQSPRYKIIEKKQPVAFWCNPISGHNTLYWYLQNLGQGPELLIRYENEEAVDDSQLPKDRFSAERLKGVDSTLKIQPAELGDSAVYLCASSLGASTDTQYFGPGTRLTVL.

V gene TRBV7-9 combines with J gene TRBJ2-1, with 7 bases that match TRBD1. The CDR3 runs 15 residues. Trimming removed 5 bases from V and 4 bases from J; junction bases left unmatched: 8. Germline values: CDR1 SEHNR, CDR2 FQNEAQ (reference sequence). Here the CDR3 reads CASSPPGQSYNEQFF. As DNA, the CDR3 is TGTGCCAGCAGCCCACCGGGACAGAGTTACAATGAGCAGTTCTTC.

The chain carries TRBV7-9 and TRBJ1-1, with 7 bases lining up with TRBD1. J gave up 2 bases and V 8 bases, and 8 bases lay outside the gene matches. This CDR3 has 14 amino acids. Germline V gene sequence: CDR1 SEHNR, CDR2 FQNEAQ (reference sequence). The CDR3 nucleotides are TGTGCCAGCTCCGGGACAGCTAAAAACACTGAAGCTTTCTTT. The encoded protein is CASSGTAKNTEAFF.

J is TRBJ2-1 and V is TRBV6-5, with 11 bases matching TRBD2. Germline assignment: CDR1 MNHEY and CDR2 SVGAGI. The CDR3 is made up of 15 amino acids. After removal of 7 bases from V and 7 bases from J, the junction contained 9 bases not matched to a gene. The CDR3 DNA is TGTGCCAGCAATTTAGGCGCTAGCGGGGGGAATGAGCAGTTCTTC. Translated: CASNLGASGGNEQFF.

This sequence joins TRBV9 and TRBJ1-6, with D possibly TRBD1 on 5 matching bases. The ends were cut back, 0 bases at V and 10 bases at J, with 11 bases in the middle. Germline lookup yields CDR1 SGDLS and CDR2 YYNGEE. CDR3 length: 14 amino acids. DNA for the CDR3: TGTGCCAGCAGCGTAGGCAGGGAAAACTCACCCCTCCACTTT. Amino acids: CASSVGRENSPLHF.

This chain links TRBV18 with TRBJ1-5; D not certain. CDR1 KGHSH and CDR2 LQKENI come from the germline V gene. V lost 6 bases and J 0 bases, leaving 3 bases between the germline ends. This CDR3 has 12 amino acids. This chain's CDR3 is CASSYSNQPQHF. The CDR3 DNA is TGTGCCAGCTCTTATAGCAATCAGCCCCAGCATTTT.

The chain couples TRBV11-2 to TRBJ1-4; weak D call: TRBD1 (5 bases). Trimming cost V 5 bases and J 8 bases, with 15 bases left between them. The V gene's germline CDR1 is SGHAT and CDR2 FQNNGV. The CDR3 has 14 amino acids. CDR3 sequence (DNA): TGTGCCAGCAGCCTAGCCGGGGGTCGGGAAAAACTGTTTTTT. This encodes CASSLAGGREKLFF.

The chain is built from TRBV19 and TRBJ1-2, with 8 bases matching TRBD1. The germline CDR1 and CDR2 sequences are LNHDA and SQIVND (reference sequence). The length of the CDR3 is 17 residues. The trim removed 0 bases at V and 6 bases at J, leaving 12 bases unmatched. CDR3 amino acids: CASSIDLRGLTGDGYTF. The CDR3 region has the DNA TGTGCCAGTAGTATAGATCTAAGGGGATTGACAGGGGATGGCTACACCTTC.

The CDR3 spells CASSVDSVGAEETQYF. CDR3 nucleotide sequence: TGTGCCAGCAGCGTAGATTCGGTAGGGGCGGAGGAGACCCAGTACTTC. The J gene is TRBJ2-5, the V gene TRBV9, with D perhaps TRBD1 (5 bases). The CDR3 runs 16 residues. The V end lost 0 bases, the J end lost 5 bases, and 17 bases lay between the germline ends. The V gene's germline CDR1 is SGDLS and CDR2 YYNGEE.

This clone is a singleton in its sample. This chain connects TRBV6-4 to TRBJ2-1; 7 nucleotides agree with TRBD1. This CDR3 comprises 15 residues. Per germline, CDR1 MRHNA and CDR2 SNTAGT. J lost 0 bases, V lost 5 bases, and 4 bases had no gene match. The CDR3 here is CASSPTGFSYNEQFF. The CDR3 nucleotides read TGTGCCAGCAGTCCGACAGGGTTCTCCTACAATGAGCAGTTCTTC.

Here the CDR3 reads CASSPLTGGYEQYF. The CDR3 bases are TGTGCCAGCAGCCCACTGACAGGGGGCTACGAGCAGTACTTC. V usage is TRBV14 and J usage is TRBJ2-7; 9 nucleotides align to TRBD1. Germline lookup yields CDR1 SGHDN and CDR2 FVKESK. J gave up 3 bases and V 4 bases, and 4 bases lay outside the gene matches. The CDR3 runs 14 residues.

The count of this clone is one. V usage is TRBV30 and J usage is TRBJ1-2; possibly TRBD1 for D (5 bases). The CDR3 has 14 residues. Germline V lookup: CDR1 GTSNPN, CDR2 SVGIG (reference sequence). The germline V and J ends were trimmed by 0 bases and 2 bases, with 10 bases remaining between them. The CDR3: CAWSVWQGNYGYTF. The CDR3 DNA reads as TGTGCCTGGAGTGTATGGCAGGGCAACTATGGCTACACCTTC.

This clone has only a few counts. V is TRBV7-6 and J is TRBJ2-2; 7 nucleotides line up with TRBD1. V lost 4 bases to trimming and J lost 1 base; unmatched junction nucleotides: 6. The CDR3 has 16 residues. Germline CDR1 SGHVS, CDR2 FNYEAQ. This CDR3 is CASSSWTGRNTGELFF. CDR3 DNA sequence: TGTGCCAGCAGCTCTTGGACAGGAAGGAACACCGGGGAGCTGTTTTTT. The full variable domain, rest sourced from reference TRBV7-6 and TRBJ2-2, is GAGVSQSPRYKVTKRGQDVALRCDPISGHVSLYWYRQALGQGPEFLTYFNYEAQQDKSGLPNDRFSAERPEGSISTLTIQRTEQRDSAMYRCASSSWTGRNTGELFFGEGSRLTVL.

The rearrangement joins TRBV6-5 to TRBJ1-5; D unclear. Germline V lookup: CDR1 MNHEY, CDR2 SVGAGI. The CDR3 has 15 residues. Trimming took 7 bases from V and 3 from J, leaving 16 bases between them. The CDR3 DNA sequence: TGTGCCAGCAAGAAGGGAGAGGGATACAATCAGCCCCAGCATTTT. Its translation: CASKKGEGYNQPQHF.

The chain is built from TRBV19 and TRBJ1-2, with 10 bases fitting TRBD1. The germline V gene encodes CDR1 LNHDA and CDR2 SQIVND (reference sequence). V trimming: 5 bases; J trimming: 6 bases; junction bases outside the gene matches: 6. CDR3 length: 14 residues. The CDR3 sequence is CASSSTGGVHGYTF. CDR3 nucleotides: TGTGCCAGTAGTTCGACAGGGGGCGTCCATGGCTACACCTTC.

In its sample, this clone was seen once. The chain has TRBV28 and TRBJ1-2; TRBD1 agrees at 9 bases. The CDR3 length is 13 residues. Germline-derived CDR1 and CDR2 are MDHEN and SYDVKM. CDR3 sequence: CAINADRGHGYTF. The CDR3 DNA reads TGTGCTATTAACGCGGACAGGGGTCATGGCTACACCTTC.

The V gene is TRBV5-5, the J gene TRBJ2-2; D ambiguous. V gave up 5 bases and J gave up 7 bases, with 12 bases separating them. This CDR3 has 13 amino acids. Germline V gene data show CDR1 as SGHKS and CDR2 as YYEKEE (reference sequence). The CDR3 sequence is CASSSEHIGELFF. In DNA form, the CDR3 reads TGTGCCAGCAGTTCGGAGCACATCGGGGAGCTGTTTTTT.

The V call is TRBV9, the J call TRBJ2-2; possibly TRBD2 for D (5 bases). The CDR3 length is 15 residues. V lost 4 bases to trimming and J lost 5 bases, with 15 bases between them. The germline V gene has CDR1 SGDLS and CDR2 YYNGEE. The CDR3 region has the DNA TGTGCCAGCAGCTGGGCGGGCCCTGGGACCGGGGAGCTGTTTTTT. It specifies CASSWAGPGTGELFF.